The next 3 T cell receptor beta chains were all read from a single sample in a study of CD8+CD57+ T cells in acquired aplastic anemia. TCR beta VDJ and CDR3 profiling used genomic DNA as template. Each CDR3 protein gets one entry after TCRdb re-called the reads with MiXCR. Of 120,000 or so distinct CDR3 sequences listed, around 48% are singletons. Sequenced input: sorted CD4+, CD8+, or CD8+CD57+ T cells (not recorded which) from PBMCs. Receptors were obtained from a human donor in good health, serving as a control.

The V call is TRBV5-6, the J call TRBJ2-7; 13 bases are shared with TRBD2. CDR3 size: 16 residues. From germline, CDR1 is SGHDT and CDR2 YYEEEE. Trimming removed 0 bases from V and 7 bases from J; junction bases left unmatched: 7. The CDR3 DNA follows: TGTGCCAGCAGCTTGGGACTAGCGGGGGGCAACTGGGAGCAGTACTTC. As protein: CASSLGLAGGNWEQYF.

For this clonotype: The junction and the germline gene differ at one end; a read error may be behind it. The J gene is TRBJ1-6, the V gene TRBV10-3, with D maybe TRBD1 (5 bases). CDR3 length: 16 residues. The germline V gene has CDR1 ENHRY and CDR2 SYGVKD. CDR3 coding DNA: TGTGCCATCAGCGAGTCAGGGCAGACTTTTAATTCACCCCTCCACTTT. It specifies CAISESGQTFNSPLHF.

The V gene is TRBV4-3, the J gene TRBJ1-1; TRBD1 is a possible D gene (6 bases). The V gene lost 0 bases and the J gene lost 8 bases, with 13 bases spanning the gap. CDR1 and CDR2 (germline): LGHNA, YSLEER. The CDR3 consists of 14 residues. CDR3 in amino acids: CASSQDHNRAEAFF. The CDR3, as DNA: TGCGCCAGCAGCCAAGATCACAACAGGGCGGAAGCTTTCTTT.